A selection of T cell receptor beta chains follows, all from one sample in a study of CXCR3-negative and CXCR3-positive naive CD8 T cells. TCRdb re-called the 5' RACE reads; one entry per CDR3 protein, DNA not given. The data show fewer than 90,000 distinct CDR3 sequences, and the top ten clones hold around 0.51%. Sequencing was carried out using naive CXCR3+ CD8+ T cells from blood. Source of these receptors: a human donor in good health. Some clones in this sample may be carry-over from other donors' samples. Both conserved end residues are part of each CDR3.

v_gene	j_gene	CDR3aa
TRBV20-1	TRBJ2-7	CSARRVTRGEGNEQYF
TRBV2	TRBJ1-5	CASRDINSNQPQHF
TRBV6-6	TRBJ2-7	CASRKLGQGTYEQYF
TRBV2	TRBJ1-4	CASTGERTGLFF
TRBV9	TRBJ2-2	CASSPVRTLNTGELFF
TRBV27	TRBJ2-7	CASSYLPTHESYEQYF
TRBV5-1	TRBJ2-2	CASNLGQGDTGELFF
TRBV4-2	TRBJ2-1	CASSRQLVLAGGGNEQFF
TRBV28	TRBJ2-1	CASTRRGEDRKQFF
TRBV15	TRBJ2-1	CATSISPLANYNEQFF
TRBV6-2/TRBV6-3	TRBJ2-1	CASRLQGPYNEQFF
TRBV9	TRBJ2-5	CASSGDFQTQYF
TRBV28	TRBJ2-7	CASSSPHGGSYEQYF
TRBV9	TRBJ2-1	CASSARQGGPAGDNEQFF
TRBV29-1	TRBJ1-1	CSSDGPAPNTEAFF
TRBV6-5	TRBJ1-3	CASSSGTGGPANTIYF
TRBV7-9	TRBJ2-1	CASSNLRGSSYNEQFF
TRBV13	TRBJ2-1	CASSQRPSGSPQFF
TRBV28	TRBJ2-5	CAAQSPSSGKQETQYF
TRBV11-3	TRBJ2-3	CASSLAGGADTQYF
TRBV5-1	TRBJ2-1	CASSLGARGGGDEQFF
TRBV13	TRBJ2-7	CASSLQGAGGPYEQYF
TRBV29-1	TRBJ2-3	CSVEPIVREENTQYF
TRBV28	TRBJ1-5	CASSAGTGDQPQHF
TRBV7-9	TRBJ1-2	CASSPLDGYGYTF
TRBV9	TRBJ2-1	CASSVGSGGPYNEQFF